Presented here are 6 T cell receptor beta chains from one specimen sequenced in a study of metastatic and nonmetastatic thyroid tumors. TCRdb reprocessed the PCR reads using MiXCR. The sample lists 25,000 to 40,000 clones, roughly 19% occurring once. Thyroid surgery was performed in patients who had received no treatment beforehand. The sample taken for sequencing was blood. The receptors shown here come from a female donor with papillary thyroid cancer or a benign thyroid nodule (not recorded which). Some clones in this sample may be carry-over from other donors' samples.

There are many counts of this clone. This chain uses TRBV3-1 with TRBJ1-1; 12 bases map to TRBD1. Germline lookup yields CDR1 LGHDT and CDR2 YNNKEL (reference sequence). J lost 2 bases, V lost 0 bases, and 4 bases had no gene match. The CDR3 runs 17 residues. CDR3 sequence (DNA): TGTGCCAGCAGCCAAGACGGGACAGGGGGCAGTAACACTGAAGCTTTCTTT. This sequence encodes CASSQDGTGGSNTEAFF.

This clone was counted ten times or more. The chain links TRBV11-2 to TRBJ2-1; 8 bases line up with TRBD2. CDR1 and CDR2 from the germline V gene are SGHAT and FQNNGV. The CDR3 is 12 amino acids. After removal of 3 bases from V and 8 bases from J, the junction contained 0 bases not matched to a gene. The CDR3 nucleotides are TGTGCCAGCAGCTTTAGCGGGGATGAGCAGTTCTTC. Its translation is CASSFSGDEQFF.

The J gene is TRBJ1-3, the V gene TRBV30; maybe TRBD1 (6 bases). Trimming took 4 bases from V and 0 from J, leaving 16 bases between them. The CDR3 is 16 residues long. Germline V gene data show CDR1 as GTSNPN and CDR2 as SVGIG (reference sequence). The CDR3 DNA reads as TGTGCCTGGATGGGGGGCGAACTAGGCTCTGGAAACACCATATATTTT. Translating it yields CAWMGGELGSGNTIYF.

This clone has ten or more counts. This chain links TRBV15 with TRBJ2-2; D not resolved. The V gene's germline CDR1 is LNHNV and CDR2 YYDKDF (reference sequence). This CDR3 has 14 residues. V was pared by 0 bases and J by 2 bases, with 4 bases between. The CDR3 reads CATSRDINTGELFF. The CDR3 nucleotides are TGTGCCACCAGCAGAGACATCAACACCGGGGAGCTGTTTTTT.

The table lists this clone with many counts. A much larger clone sits a single nucleotide away, making a read error possible. This chain uses TRBV27 with TRBJ2-7; a possible D gene is TRBD1 (5 bases). The CDR3 is 14 amino acids. Germline V gene data show CDR1 as MNHEY and CDR2 as SMNVEV (reference sequence). CDR3 region: CASSTPQGVYEQCF. CDR3 in DNA: TGTGCCAGCAGTACCCCGCAGGGCGTTTACGAGCAGTGCTTC.

The chain recombines TRBV11-1 with TRBJ2-7; 16 bases agree with TRBD2. Germline V CDR1 and CDR2: SGHAT, FQDESV (reference sequence). CDR3 length: 16 residues. Trimming removed 5 bases from V and 2 bases from J; junction bases left unmatched: 3. The chain's CDR3 is CASSPGTSGGAYEQYF. CDR3 DNA sequence: TGTGCCAGCAGCCCCGGGACTAGCGGGGGGGCCTACGAGCAGTACTTC.